This T cell receptor (beta chain) originates from a study of cytomegalovirus exposure and HLA in healthy donors. Study-wide context: Among the roughly 380 donors who were genotyped, about 86% fell in the genetic ancestry cluster that is associated with self-reported Caucasian donors. Findings and limits, study-wide: TRBV6-2, TRBV6-3 and other indistinguishable V segments were excluded.

CDR1 and CDR2 (germline): MGHRA, YSYEKL. The CDR3 sequence is 18 residues long. V gave up 2 bases and J gave up 1 base; unmatched junction bases: 10. As for this clone: What it recognizes is unknown.

Primers: 60 Vbeta forward and 13 Jbeta reverse. Authors' data handling: In a later analysis, of 79 million or so unique beta chains, 9 million to 11 million appeared in at least two donors. Profiling relied on immunoSEQ multiplex PCR, and the TCRdb table lists in-frame clones only, not all of them. The V and J calls and the clone size are those of that table, but D and trimming were determined from the DNA. The data show around 210,000 clones, with around 86% seen just once and 2.5% to 3.5% held by the top ten. The clonotype originates from a woman aged 35 to 49 in good health and CMV-seronegative. The chain uses TRBV4-1 and TRBJ2-4; 8 bases line up with TRBD2. The sequencing sample was made of PBMCs. This CDR3 is CASSQTPGGISAKNIQYF. The CDR3 DNA reads as TGCGCCAGCAGCCAAACCCCGGGGGGGATTTCCGCCAAAAACATTCAGTACTTC.